This T cell receptor beta chain is from a study of T cell repertoires in cytomegalovirus infection. Study-wide context: Selection of CMV epitopes for the study included recently identified HLA-C-restricted and well-studied HLA-B-restricted ones. Signatures in public TCR beta sequences pointed to both CMV infection and matching HLA type. Findings and caveats of the study: HLA-C-restricted CMV-specific TCR beta clonotypes prevailed in the ex vivo response.

A remark on this clonotype: Its target is not known.

MiXCR, applied by TCRdb to the reads, yields one record per CDR3 protein. Of hundreds of thousands of distinct CDR3 sequences listed, 30% to 35% are singletons. V lost 4 bases and J 0 bases, leaving 9 bases between the germline ends. The CDR3 has 14 amino acids. CDR1 and CDR2 (germline): SEHNR, FQNEAQ (reference sequence). Sample: cultured CD8+ T cells from PBMCs, taken from culture after CMV antigen stimulation. V and J are TRBV7-9 and TRBJ1-2, with D uncertain. This sequence originates from a human donor in good health (CMV status not recorded). Some clones in this sample may be carry-over from other donors' samples. This chain's CDR3 is CASSSGASNYGYTF. For the CDR3, the DNA is TGTGCCAGCAGCTCTGGAGCATCTAACTATGGCTACACCTTC.